This entry features one T cell receptor beta chain sequence. This record belongs to a study of blood T cell repertoires in COVID-19. The V gene lost 4 bases and the J gene lost 5 bases, with 3 bases spanning the gap. The CDR3 is 12 residues long. Germline loops: CDR1 MNHEY, CDR2 SVGAGI. How the authors handled the data: Counts of nucleated cells, estimated from reference gene primer amplification, were obtained. Clones were sequenced by immunoSEQ multiplex PCR, and TCRdb holds only the in-frame ones, with some missing. V and J calls and clone size are given by that table; D and trimming were obtained from the DNA. This table has approximately 260,000 clones, approximately 86% appearing once.

The chain carries TRBV6-5 and TRBJ1-6; no reliable D call. The TCR comes from a man aged 60 to 69 who had recovered from COVID-19. The source material was peripheral blood. This CDR3 is CASSLNNSPLHF. CDR3 DNA: TGTGCCAGCAGTTTAAATAATTCACCCCTCCACTTT.